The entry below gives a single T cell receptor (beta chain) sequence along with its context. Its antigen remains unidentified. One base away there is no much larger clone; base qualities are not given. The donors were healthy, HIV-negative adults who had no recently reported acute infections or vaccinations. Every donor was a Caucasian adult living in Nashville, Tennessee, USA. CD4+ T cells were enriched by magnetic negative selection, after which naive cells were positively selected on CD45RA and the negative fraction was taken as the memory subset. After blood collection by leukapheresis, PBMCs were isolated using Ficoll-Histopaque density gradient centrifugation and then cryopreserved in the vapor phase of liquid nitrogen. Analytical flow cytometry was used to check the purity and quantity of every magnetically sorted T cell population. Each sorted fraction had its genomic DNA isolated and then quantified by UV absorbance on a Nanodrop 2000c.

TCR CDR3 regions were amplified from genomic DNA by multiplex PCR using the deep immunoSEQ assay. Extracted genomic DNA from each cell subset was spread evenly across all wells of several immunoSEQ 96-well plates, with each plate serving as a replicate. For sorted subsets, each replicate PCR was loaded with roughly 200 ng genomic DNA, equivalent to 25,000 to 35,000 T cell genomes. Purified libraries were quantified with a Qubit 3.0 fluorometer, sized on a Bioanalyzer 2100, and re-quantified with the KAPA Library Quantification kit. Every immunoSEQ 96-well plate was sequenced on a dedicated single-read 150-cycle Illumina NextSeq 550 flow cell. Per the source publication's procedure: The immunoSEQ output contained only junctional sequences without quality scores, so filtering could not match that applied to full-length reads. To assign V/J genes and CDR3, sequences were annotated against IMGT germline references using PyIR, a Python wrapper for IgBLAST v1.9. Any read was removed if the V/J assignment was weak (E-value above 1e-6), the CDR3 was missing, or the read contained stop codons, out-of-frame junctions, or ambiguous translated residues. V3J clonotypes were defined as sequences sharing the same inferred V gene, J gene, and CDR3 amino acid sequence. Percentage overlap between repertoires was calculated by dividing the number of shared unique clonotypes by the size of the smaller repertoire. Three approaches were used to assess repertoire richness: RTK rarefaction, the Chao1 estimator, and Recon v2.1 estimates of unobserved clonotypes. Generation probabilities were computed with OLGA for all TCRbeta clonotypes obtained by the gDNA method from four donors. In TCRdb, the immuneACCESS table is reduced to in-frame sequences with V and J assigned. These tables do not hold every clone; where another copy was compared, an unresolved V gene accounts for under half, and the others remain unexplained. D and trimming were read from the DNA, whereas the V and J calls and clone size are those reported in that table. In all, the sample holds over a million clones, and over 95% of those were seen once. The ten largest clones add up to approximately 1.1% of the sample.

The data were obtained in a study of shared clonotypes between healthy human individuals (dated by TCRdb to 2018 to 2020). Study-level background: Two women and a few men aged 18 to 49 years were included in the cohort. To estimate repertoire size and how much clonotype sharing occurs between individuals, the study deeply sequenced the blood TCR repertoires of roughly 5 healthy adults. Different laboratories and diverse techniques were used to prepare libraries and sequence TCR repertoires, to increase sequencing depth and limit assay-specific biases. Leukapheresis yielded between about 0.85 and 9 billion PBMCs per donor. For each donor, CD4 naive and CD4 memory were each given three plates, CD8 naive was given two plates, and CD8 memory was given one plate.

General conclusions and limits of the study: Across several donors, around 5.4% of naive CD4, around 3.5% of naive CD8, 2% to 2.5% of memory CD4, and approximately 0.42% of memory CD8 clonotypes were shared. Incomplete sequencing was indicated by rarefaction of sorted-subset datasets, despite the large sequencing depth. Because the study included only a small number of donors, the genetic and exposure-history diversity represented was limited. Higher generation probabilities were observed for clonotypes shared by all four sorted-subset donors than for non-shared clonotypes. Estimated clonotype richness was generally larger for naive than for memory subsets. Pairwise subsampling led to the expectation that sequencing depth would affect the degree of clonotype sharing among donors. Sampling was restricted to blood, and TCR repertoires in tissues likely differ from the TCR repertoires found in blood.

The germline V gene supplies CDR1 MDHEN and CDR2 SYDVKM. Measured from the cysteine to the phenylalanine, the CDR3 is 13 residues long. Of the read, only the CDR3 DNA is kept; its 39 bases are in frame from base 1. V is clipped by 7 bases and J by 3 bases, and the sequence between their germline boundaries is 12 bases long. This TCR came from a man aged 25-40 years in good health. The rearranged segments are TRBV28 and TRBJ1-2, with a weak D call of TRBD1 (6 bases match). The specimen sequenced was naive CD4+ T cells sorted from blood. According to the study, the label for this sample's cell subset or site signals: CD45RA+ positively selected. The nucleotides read TGTGCCAGCATCAAGGGGGGGGACTATGGCTACACCTTC. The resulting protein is CASIKGGDYGYTF.